This T cell receptor beta chain was obtained from a study of graft-versus-host responses after intestinal transplantation. Study-wide background: Every one of the recipients received anti-thymocyte globulin induction and afterwards took tacrolimus and steroids for roughly 3 years.

TCRdb's copy holds only in-frame clones and misses some; the assay was immunoSEQ multiplex PCR. The repertoire has about 21,000 clones, under 50% of them found once; the top ten carry 0.7% to 0.9%. Investigators plated approximately 200,000 CFSE-labeled responder cells together with approximately 200,000 irradiated stimulator cells labeled with violet dye. CD4 and CD8 responders that proliferated in the reaction were FACS-sorted. The CDR3 covers 14 residues. The germline gives CDR1 ENHRY, CDR2 SYGVKD. After removal of 11 bases from V and 0 bases from J, the junction contained 7 bases not matched to a gene. This clone has a handful of counts.

The rearrangement links TRBV10-3 to TRBJ1-3; TRBD1 agrees at 7 bases. The clonotype was recovered from a human patient who received an intestinal transplant. Sequenced material: alloreactive CD4+ T cells from a mixed lymphocyte reaction culture, taken before intestinal transplant. Documented subset: CFSE-low proliferating T cells sorted from roughly six-day pre-transplant mixed lymphocyte reaction (GvH or HvG direction). CDR3 amino acids: CASNRDSSGNTIYF. As DNA, the CDR3 is TGTGCCTCCAACCGGGACAGCTCTGGAAACACCATATATTTT.